This record looks at one T cell receptor beta chain sequence and its context. The sample is drawn from a study of T cells expressing NK-cell markers. TCRdb re-called the 5' RACE reads, yielding one record per CDR3 amino acid sequence without DNA. The ten top clones account for under 7.5%, within a sample of more than 400,000 distinct CDR3 sequences. The CDR3 has 13 residues. CDR1 and CDR2 (germline): MNHEY, SMNVEV (reference sequence). The TCR originated in a woman between 18 and 69 years old in good health. The chain couples TRBV27 to TRBJ1-5; checking the TCRdb D call of TRBD1 is not possible without DNA. Material for sequencing was blood T cells: a sorted CD56 or NKG2C T cell subset, CD4+ or CD8+ T cells, or bulk PBMC T cells (not recorded which). CDR3 sequence reads: CASGRGSNQPQHF.